These T cell receptor beta chains were read from a single sample in a study of chemoradiotherapy in HPV16-positive cancers. The protocol was immunoSEQ multiplex PCR, while the TCRdb copy is restricted to in-frame clones and leaves out a portion. The sample consists of tens of thousands of clones, 73% of them appearing once. This material was collected from a patient who underwent chemoradiotherapy. The receptors originated from a human donor with HPV-associated anogenital cancer. Both conserved end residues are part of each CDR3. The order of the fields is D gene, J gene, clone size, V gene, CDR3 protein, CDR3 DNA. A D gene is named only where the DNA matches it firmly. Where a row states a size, it is once, few, many or the class of an expanded clone; other rows omit it.

.,TRBJ1-3,.,TRBV15,CATSRESRPGNTIYF,TGTGCCACCAGCAGAGAGTCCAGGCCTGGAAACACCATATATTTT
.,TRBJ2-7,.,TRBV6-1,CASSTVAANEQYF,TGTGCCAGCAGTACCGTTGCGGCGAACGAGCAGTACTTC
.,TRBJ1-5,.,TRBV28,CASSPGQSNQPQHF,TGTGCCAGCAGTCCTGGACAGAGCAATCAGCCCCAGCATTTT
TRBD1,TRBJ2-5,.,TRBV5-1,CASSRGTGGRETQYF,TGCGCCAGCAGCCGTGGGACAGGGGGCCGAGAGACCCAGTACTTC
.,TRBJ1-1,.,TRBV13,CASSLGMNTEAFF,TGTGCCAGCAGCTTAGGTATGAACACTGAAGCTTTCTTT
TRBD1,TRBJ2-5,.,TRBV7-9,CASSFTTGSGTQYF,TGTGCCAGCAGCTTTACGACAGGGTCGGGGACCCAGTACTTC
TRBD2,TRBJ2-3,.,TRBV7-2,CASSFYSGGRTDTQYF,TGTGCCAGCAGCTTTTATTCTGGCGGGAGGACAGATACGCAGTATTTT
.,TRBJ2-7,.,TRBV30,CAWSVRERVNF,TGTGCCTGGAGTGTAAGGGAGAGGGTTAACTTC
.,TRBJ1-5,.,TRBV4-1,CASSQDHEGQPQHF,TGCGCCAGCAGCCAAGATCATGAGGGTCAGCCCCAGCATTTT
TRBD1,TRBJ2-3,few,TRBV25-1,CASSVGTGHTDTQYF,TGTGCCAGCAGTGTCGGGACAGGCCACACAGATACGCAGTATTTT
.,TRBJ2-7,.,TRBV7-9,CASSPSRGPHEQYF,TGTGCCAGCAGCCCGAGCAGGGGACCCCACGAGCAGTACTTC
.,TRBJ1-1,once,TRBV7-8,CASSLHAGGKSEAFF,TGTGCCAGCAGCTTGCACGCGGGGGGCAAATCTGAAGCTTTCTTT
.,TRBJ1-5,few,TRBV15,CATGSGGNQPQHF,TGTGCCACCGGGAGTGGGGGCAATCAGCCCCAGCATTTT
.,TRBJ2-2,.,TRBV10-1,CASSESRSNTGELFF,TGCGCCAGCAGTGAAAGTAGATCAAACACCGGGGAGCTGTTTTTT
.,TRBJ1-1,few,TRBV5-8,CASSLVRTEAFF,TGTGCCAGCAGCTTAGTCCGTACTGAAGCTTTCTTT
.,TRBJ1-1,.,TRBV27,CASSLHVNTEAFF,TGTGCCAGCAGTTTACATGTGAACACTGAAGCTTTCTTT
.,TRBJ2-1,.,TRBV25-1,CASSGLTVVKQFF,TGTGCCAGCAGTGGTCTGACAGTTGTAAAGCAGTTCTTC
.,TRBJ2-7,.,TRBV7-2,CASSTRSPYEQYF,TGTGCCAGCAGCACCCGCTCACCATACGAGCAGTACTTC
.,TRBJ2-5,.,TRBV28,CASFGGGPQETQYF,TGTGCCTCCTTTGGGGGTGGACCGCAAGAGACCCAGTACTTC
.,TRBJ1-3,once,TRBV23-1,CASTPDSSGNTIYF,TGCGCCAGCACCCCCGACAGCTCTGGAAACACCATATATTTT
.,TRBJ1-3,.,TRBV19,CASSPTGRLISGNTIYF,TGTGCCAGTAGTCCCACCGGGAGGTTAATCTCTGGAAACACCATATATTTT
TRBD1,TRBJ2-7,.,TRBV2,CASLRTGVYEQYF,TGTGCCAGCCTGCGGACAGGGGTATACGAGCAGTACTTC
.,TRBJ1-1,.,TRBV10-3,CAISESADTEAFF,TGTGCCATCAGTGAGAGTGCAGACACTGAAGCTTTCTTT
.,TRBJ1-5,.,TRBV21-1,CASSLPLLTDQPQHF,TGTGCCAGCAGCCTCCCACTCCTTACCGATCAGCCCCAGCATTTT
.,TRBJ2-7,.,TRBV7-7,CASSSTTDSYEQYF,TGTGCTAGCAGCTCCACGACCGACAGCTACGAGCAGTACTTC
.,TRBJ2-7,.,TRBV7-8,CASSLADSTYEQYF,TGTGCCAGCAGCTTAGCGGACTCCACCTACGAGCAGTACTTC
.,TRBJ1-1,.,TRBV25-1,CASTTGQNTEAFF,TGTGCCAGCACAACGGGCCAGAACACTGAAGCTTTCTTT
TRBD1,TRBJ1-5,once,TRBV7-8,CASSSTLGQGNQPQHF,TGTGCCAGCAGCTCCACCTTGGGACAGGGCAATCAGCCCCAGCATTTT
.,TRBJ2-6,.,TRBV12-5,CASGFPTGIGANVLTF,TGTGCTAGTGGTTTCCCTACAGGGATCGGGGCCAACGTCCTGACTTTC
.,TRBJ2-5,.,TRBV28,CASSPKQETQYF,TGTGCCAGCAGTCCTAAACAAGAGACCCAGTACTTC
TRBD1,TRBJ2-7,.,TRBV5-1,CASNFGTGGVEQYF,TGCGCCAGCAATTTCGGGACAGGGGGCGTAGAGCAGTACTTC
TRBD2,TRBJ2-7,once,TRBV5-1,CASSPGLAGAYEQYF,TGCGCCAGCAGCCCCGGGCTAGCGGGAGCCTACGAGCAGTACTTC
.,TRBJ1-2,.,TRBV27,CASSQRGGYGYTF,TGTGCCAGCAGTCAACGGGGAGGCTATGGCTACACCTTC
.,TRBJ2-3,.,TRBV5-1,CASSSADTQYF,TGCGCCAGCAGCTCAGCAGATACGCAGTATTTT
.,TRBJ2-5,few,TRBV7-2,CASSQQETQYF,TGTGCCAGCAGCCAGCAAGAGACCCAGTACTTC
.,TRBJ2-6,.,TRBV5-1,CASSLDGLGANVLTF,TGCGCCAGCAGCTTGGATGGGCTCGGGGCCAACGTCCTGACTTTC
TRBD2,TRBJ2-1,few,TRBV7-3,CASSTGTSGGDEQFF,TGTGCCAGCAGCACCGGGACTAGCGGCGGAGATGAGCAGTTCTTC
.,TRBJ2-7,few,TRBV5-4,CASSFIKGEEQYF,TGTGCCAGCAGCTTCATTAAGGGCGAAGAGCAGTACTTC
.,TRBJ2-1,.,TRBV15,CATSRDLEPNEQFF,TGTGCCACCAGCAGAGATCTGGAACCTAATGAGCAGTTCTTC
TRBD2,TRBJ2-3,.,TRBV2,CASRDTGTSADTQYF,TGTGCCAGCAGGGATACCGGGACTAGCGCGGATACGCAGTATTTT
.,TRBJ1-1,.,TRBV27,CASSLTWEVTEAFF,TGTGCCAGCAGTTTGACATGGGAGGTCACTGAAGCTTTCTTT
.,TRBJ2-3,.,TRBV7-9,CASSLGGSVDTQYF,TGTGCCAGCAGCTTAGGGGGAAGCGTAGATACGCAGTATTTT
.,TRBJ2-3,.,TRBV7-2,CASSLLFSDRTDTQYF,TGTGCCAGCAGCTTGTTATTTAGCGACCGCACAGATACGCAGTATTTT
.,TRBJ2-1,.,TRBV20-1,CSAFDWQWQFF,TGCAGTGCTTTTGACTGGCAGTGGCAGTTCTTC
.,TRBJ1-1,few,TRBV11-1,CASSPGTGNTEAFF,TGTGCCAGCAGCCCGGGGACGGGGAACACTGAAGCTTTCTTT
.,TRBJ1-5,.,TRBV18,CASSPREIQGEVEYQPQHF,TGTGCCAGCTCACCCCGCGAAATACAGGGAGAGGTAGAGTATCAGCCCCAGCATTTT
.,TRBJ1-5,.,TRBV7-2,CASSQPGRGNQPQHF,TGTGCCAGCAGCCAGCCGGGACGGGGGAATCAGCCCCAGCATTTT
TRBD1,TRBJ1-4,.,TRBV19,CASRQTGGNEKLFF,TGTGCCAGTAGACAGACAGGGGGTAATGAAAAACTGTTTTTT
TRBD1,TRBJ2-5,.,TRBV6-1,CASSEVTGGRETQYF,TGTGCCAGCAGTGAAGTGACAGGGGGCCGAGAGACCCAGTACTTC
TRBD1,TRBJ1-1,few,TRBV30,CAWSGAGGMNTEAFF,TGTGCCTGGAGCGGGGCAGGGGGAATGAACACTGAAGCTTTCTTT
TRBD1,TRBJ2-7,once,TRBV11-2,CANSDWGTGSYEQYF,TGTGCCAACAGCGATTGGGGGACAGGCAGCTACGAGCAGTACTTC
TRBD2,TRBJ2-1,.,TRBV5-6,CASSLSPLSGRAHYNEQFF,TGTGCCAGCAGCTTGTCTCCGCTTAGCGGGAGGGCCCACTACAATGAGCAGTTCTTC
.,TRBJ2-5,.,TRBV6-5,CASSYSRGQETQYF,TGTGCCAGCAGTTACTCGAGGGGGCAAGAGACCCAGTACTTC
.,TRBJ2-2,few,TRBV5-1,CASSLAQRNTGELFF,TGCGCCAGCAGCTTGGCACAGCGAAACACCGGGGAGCTGTTTTTT